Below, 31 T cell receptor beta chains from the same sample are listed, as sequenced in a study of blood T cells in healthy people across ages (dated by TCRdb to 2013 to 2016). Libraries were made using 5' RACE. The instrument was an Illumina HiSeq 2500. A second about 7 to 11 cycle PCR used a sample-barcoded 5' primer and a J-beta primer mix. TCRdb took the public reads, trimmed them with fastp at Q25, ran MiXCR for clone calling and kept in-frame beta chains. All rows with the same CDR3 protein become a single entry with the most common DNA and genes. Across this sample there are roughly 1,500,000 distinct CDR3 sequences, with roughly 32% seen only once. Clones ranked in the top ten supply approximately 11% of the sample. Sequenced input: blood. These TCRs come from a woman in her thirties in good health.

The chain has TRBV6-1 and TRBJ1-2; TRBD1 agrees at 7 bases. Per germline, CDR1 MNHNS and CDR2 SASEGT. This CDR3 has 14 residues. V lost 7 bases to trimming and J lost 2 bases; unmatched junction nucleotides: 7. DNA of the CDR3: TGTGCCAGCACGGGGGACAGTCCGAACTATGGCTACACCTTC. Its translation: CASTGDSPNYGYTF.

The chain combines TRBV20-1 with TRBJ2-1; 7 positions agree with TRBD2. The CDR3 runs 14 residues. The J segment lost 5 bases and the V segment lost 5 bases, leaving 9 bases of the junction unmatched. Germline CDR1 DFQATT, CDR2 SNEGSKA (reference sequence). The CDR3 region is CSAYIAGRDNEQFF. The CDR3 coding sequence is TGCAGTGCTTACATAGCGGGTAGAGACAATGAGCAGTTCTTC.

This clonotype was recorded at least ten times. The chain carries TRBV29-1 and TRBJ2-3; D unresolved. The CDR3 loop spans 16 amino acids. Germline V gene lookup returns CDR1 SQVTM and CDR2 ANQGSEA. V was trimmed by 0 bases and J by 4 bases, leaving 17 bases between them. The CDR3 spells CSVEEVSAYLSDTQYF. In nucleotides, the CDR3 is TGCAGCGTTGAAGAAGTGTCAGCCTATCTCTCAGATACGCAGTATTTT.

CDR3 sequence: CASSFGRGRNEQFF. In DNA form, the CDR3 reads TGTGCCAGCAGTTTCGGCAGGGGGAGGAATGAGCAGTTCTTC. V gene TRBV12-3 or TRBV12-4 combines with J gene TRBJ2-1; TRBD1 might be the D (7 bases). The CDR3 length is 14 residues. The ends were cut back, 3 bases at V and 7 bases at J, with 13 bases in the middle.

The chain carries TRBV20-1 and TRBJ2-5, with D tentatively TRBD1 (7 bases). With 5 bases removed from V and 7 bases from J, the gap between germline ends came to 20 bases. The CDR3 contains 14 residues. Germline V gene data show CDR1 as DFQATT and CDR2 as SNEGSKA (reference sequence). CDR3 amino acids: CSAVPSRQGGTQYF. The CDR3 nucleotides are TGCAGTGCTGTCCCTTCTCGGCAGGGGGGGACCCAGTACTTC.

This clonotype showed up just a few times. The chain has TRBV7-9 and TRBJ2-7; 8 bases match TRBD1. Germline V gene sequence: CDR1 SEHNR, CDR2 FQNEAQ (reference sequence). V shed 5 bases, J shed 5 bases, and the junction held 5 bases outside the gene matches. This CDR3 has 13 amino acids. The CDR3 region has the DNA TGTGCCAGCAGCCGACAGGGGACGAACGAGCAGTACTTC. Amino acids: CASSRQGTNEQYF.

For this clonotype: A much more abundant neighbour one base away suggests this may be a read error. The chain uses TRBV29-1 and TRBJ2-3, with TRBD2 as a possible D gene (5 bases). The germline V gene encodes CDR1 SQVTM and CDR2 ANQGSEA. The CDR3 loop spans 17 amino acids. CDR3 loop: CSVEYRVGGPSTDAQYF. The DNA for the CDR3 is TGCAGCGTTGAATATCGTGTGGGCGGGCCTAGCACAGATGCGCAGTATTTT.

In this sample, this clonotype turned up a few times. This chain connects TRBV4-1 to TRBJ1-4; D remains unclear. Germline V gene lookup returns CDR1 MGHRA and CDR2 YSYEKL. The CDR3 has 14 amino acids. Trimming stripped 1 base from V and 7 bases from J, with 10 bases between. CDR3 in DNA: TGCGCCAGCAGCCAAGGGCCTCGGGGTGAAAAACTGTTTTTT. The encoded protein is CASSQGPRGEKLFF.

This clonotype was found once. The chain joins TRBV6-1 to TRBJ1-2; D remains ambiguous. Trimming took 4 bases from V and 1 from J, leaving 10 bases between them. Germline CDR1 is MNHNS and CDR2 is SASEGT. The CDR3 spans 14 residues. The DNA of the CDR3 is TGTGCCAGCAGTGTAGACGGATTTAACTATGGCTACACCTTC. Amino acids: CASSVDGFNYGYTF.

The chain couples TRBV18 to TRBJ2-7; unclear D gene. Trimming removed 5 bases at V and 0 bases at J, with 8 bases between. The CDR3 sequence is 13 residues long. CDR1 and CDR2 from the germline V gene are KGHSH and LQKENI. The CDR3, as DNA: TGTGCCAGCTCAATCCCAAACTCCTACGAGCAGTACTTC. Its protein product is CASSIPNSYEQYF.

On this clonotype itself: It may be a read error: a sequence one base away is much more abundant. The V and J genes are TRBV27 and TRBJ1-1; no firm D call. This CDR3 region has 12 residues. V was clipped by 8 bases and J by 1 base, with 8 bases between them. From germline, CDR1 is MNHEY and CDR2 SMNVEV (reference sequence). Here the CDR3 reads CASRVENTEAFF. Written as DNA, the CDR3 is TGTGCCAGCCGTGTGGAGAACACTGAAGCTTTCTTT.

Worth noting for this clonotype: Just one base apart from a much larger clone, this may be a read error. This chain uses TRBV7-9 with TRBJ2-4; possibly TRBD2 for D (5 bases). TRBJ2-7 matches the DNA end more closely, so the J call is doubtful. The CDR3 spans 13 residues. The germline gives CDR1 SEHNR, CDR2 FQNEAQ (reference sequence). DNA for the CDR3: TGTGCCAGCAGCCCGGATAGCGTGGGCGAGCAGTACTTC. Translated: CASSPDSVGEQYF.

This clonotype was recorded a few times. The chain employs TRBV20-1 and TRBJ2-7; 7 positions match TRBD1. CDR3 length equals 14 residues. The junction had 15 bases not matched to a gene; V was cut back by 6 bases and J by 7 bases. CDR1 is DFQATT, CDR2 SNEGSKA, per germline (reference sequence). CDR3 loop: CSASLGQIFGEQYF. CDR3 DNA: TGCAGTGCCTCACTGGGACAGATCTTTGGAGAGCAGTACTTC.

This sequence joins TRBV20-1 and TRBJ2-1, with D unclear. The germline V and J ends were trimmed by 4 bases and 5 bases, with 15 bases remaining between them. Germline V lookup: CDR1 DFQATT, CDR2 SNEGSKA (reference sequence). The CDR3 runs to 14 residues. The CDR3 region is CSATSWRSDNEQFF. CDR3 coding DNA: TGCAGTGCTACCTCCTGGCGGAGTGACAATGAGCAGTTCTTC.

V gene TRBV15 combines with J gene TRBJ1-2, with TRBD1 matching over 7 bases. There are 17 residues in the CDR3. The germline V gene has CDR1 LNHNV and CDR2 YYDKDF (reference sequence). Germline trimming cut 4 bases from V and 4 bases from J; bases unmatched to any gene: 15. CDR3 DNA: TGTGCCACCAGCAACTCCTGGACAGGAGAGGGGTCCTATGGCTACACCTTC. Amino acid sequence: CATSNSWTGEGSYGYTF.

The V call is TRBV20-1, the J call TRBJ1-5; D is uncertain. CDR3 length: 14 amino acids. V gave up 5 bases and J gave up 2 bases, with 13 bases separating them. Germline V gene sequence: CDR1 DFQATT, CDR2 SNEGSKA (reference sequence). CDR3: CSAGTRAGNQPQHF. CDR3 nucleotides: TGCAGTGCTGGAACAAGAGCTGGCAATCAGCCCCAGCATTTT.

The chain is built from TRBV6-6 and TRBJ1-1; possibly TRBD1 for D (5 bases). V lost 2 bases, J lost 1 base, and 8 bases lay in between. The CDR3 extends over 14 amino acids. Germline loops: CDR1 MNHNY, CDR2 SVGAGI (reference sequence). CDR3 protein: CASSYRGRNTEAFF. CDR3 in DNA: TGTGCCAGCAGTTACAGGGGAAGGAACACTGAAGCTTTCTTT.

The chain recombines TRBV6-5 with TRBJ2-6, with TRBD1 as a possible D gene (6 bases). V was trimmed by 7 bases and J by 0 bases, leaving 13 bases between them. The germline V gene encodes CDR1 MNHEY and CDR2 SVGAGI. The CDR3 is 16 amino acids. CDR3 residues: CASKGHLSSGANVLTF. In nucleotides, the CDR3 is TGTGCCAGCAAGGGACATCTTTCCTCTGGGGCCAACGTCCTGACTTTC.

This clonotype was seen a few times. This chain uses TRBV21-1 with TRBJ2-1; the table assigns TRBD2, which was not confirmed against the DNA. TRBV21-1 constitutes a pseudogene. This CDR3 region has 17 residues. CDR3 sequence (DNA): TGTGCCAGCAGCGCAAACGGGAATAGCGGGGGGGTGGATGAGCAGTTCTTC. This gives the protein CASSANGNSGGVDEQFF.

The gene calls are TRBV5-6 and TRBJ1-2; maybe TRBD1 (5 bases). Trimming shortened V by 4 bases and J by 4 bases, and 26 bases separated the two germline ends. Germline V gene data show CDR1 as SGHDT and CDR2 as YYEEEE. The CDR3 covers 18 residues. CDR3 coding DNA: TGTGCCAGCAGCCGGAGCGCCCTGGAGAGAGGGGATGGCTATGGCTACACCTTC. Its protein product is CASSRSALERGDGYGYTF.

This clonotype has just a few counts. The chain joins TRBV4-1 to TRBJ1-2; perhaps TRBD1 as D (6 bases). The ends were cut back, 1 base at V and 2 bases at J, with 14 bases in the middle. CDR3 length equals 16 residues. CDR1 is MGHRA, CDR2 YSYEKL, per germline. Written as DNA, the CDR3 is TGCGCCAGCAGCCAAGGTCAGAACAGGGCCAACTATGGCTACACCTTC. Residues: CASSQGQNRANYGYTF.

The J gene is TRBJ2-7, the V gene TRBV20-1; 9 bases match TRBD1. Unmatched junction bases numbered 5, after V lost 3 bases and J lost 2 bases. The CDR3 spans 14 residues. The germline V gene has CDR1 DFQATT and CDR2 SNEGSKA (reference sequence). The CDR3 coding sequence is TGCAGTGCTAGTATTCGGACAGGGGCCTACGAGCAGTACTTC. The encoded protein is CSASIRTGAYEQYF.

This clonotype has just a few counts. The CDR3 DNA sequence: TGTGCCAGCAGTTTATGGGGGCGTATTCCGATAGGCGGTGATCAGCCCCAGCATTTT. This encodes CASSLWGRIPIGGDQPQHF. The V and J genes are TRBV27 and TRBJ1-5; weak D call: TRBD1 (6 bases). Germline CDR1 MNHEY, CDR2 SMNVEV (reference sequence). Trimming pared 1 base from V and 5 bases from J, leaving 24 bases between. The CDR3 runs to 19 residues.

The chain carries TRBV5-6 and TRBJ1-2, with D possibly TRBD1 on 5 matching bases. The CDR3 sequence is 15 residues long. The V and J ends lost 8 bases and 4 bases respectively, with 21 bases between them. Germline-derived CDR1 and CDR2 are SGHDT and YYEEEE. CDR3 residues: CASLPGVDTGYGYTF. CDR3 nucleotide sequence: TGTGCCAGTCTGCCCGGGGTGGACACGGGCTATGGCTACACCTTC.

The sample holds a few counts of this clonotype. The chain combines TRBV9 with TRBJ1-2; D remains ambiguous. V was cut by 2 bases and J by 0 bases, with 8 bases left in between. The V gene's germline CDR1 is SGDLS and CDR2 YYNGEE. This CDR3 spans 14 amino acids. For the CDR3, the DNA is TGTGCCAGCAGCGTTTCCGGGTCTAACTATGGCTACACCTTC. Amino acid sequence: CASSVSGSNYGYTF.

The DNA for the CDR3 is TGCAGTCGCTCCGGGACAGGTGGAACAGATACGCAGTATTTT. It yields the protein CSRSGTGGTDTQYF. This chain links TRBV20-1 with TRBJ2-3; 8 nucleotides line up with TRBD1. CDR3 length: 14 amino acids. Germline assignment: CDR1 DFQATT and CDR2 SNEGSKA (reference sequence). The trim removed 8 bases at V and 3 bases at J, leaving 10 bases unmatched.

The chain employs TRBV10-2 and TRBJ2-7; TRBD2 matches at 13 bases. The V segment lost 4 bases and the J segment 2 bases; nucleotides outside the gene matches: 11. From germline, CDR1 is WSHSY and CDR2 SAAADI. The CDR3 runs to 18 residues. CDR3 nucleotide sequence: TGCGCCAGCAGTGTGGGACTAGCGGGGAGACAAAGTGCCTACGAGCAGTACTTC. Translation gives CASSVGLAGRQSAYEQYF.

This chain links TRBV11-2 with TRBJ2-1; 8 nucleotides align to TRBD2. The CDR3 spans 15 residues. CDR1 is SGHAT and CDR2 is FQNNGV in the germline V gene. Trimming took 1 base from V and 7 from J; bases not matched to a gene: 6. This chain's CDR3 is CASSLVGGAGNEQFF. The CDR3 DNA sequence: TGTGCCAGCAGCTTAGTCGGGGGGGCGGGTAATGAGCAGTTCTTC.

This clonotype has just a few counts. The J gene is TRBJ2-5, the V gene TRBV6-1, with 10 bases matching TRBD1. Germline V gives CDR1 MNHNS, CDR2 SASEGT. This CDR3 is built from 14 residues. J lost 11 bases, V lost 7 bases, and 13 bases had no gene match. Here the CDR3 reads CASIFGQGVGEQYF. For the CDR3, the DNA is TGTGCCAGCATATTCGGACAGGGGGTGGGTGAGCAGTACTTC.

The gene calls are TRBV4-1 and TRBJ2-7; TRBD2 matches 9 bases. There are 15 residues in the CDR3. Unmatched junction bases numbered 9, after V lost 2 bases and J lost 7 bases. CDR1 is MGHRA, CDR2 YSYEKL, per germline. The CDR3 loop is CASSQTGTSSREQYF. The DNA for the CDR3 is TGCGCCAGCAGCCAAACGGGGACTAGCTCAAGAGAGCAGTACTTC.

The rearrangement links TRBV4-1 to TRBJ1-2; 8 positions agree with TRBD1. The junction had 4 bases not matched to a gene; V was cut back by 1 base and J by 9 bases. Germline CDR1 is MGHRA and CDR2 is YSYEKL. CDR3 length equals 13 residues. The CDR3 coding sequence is TGCGCCAGCAGCCAAGGGACAGGGAGAAGCTACACCTTC. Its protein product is CASSQGTGRSYTF.